The next 18 T cell receptor beta chains were all read from a single sample in a study of T cells in Graves' hyperthyroidism and ophthalmopathy. RNA transcripts were the template for amplifying TCR beta CDR3 regions. In the first-round RT-PCR of the TCR CDR3, the HTBI primer set was used. A single record per CDR3 protein comes from TCRdb applying MiXCR to the multiplex PCR reads. The repertoire holds 330,000 or so distinct CDR3 sequences, roughly 18% seen once, with about 40% in the top ten. Material for sequencing was blood. These receptor sequences come from a man over 45 with Graves' ophthalmopathy.

This chain links TRBV6-2 or TRBV6-3 with TRBJ1-2; D gene unclear. This CDR3 region has 12 residues. The V gene's germline CDR1 is MNHEY and CDR2 SVGEGT. The V gene lost 5 bases and the J gene lost 2 bases, with 6 bases spanning the gap. The CDR3: CASSVSNYGYTF. The CDR3 DNA sequence: TGTGCCAGCAGTGTCAGCAACTATGGCTACACCTTC.

As concerns this clonotype: Mismatch with germline at one junction end may stem from a read error. This chain connects TRBV5-1 to TRBJ2-7, with 13 positions matching TRBD2. Looked up from germline, CDR1 is SGHRS and CDR2 is YFSETQ. CDR3 length equals 15 residues. CDR3 bases: TGTGCCACCCACGAGGGACTAGCGGGATCCTACGAGCAGTACTTC. This gives the protein CATHEGLAGSYEQYF. The variable domain in full, completed from reference TRBV5-1 and TRBJ2-7, reads KAGVTQTPRYLIKTRGQQVTLSCSPISGHRSVSWYQQTPGQGLQFLFEYFSETQRNKGNFPGRFSGRQFSNSRSEMNVSTLELGDSALYLCATHEGLAGSYEQYFGPGTRLTVT.

The sample holds many counts of this clonotype. The CDR3 is CASSPTSGHNEQFF. CDR3 coding DNA: TGTGCCAGCAGCCCGACTAGCGGACACAATGAGCAGTTCTTC. The chain is built from TRBV11-3 and TRBJ2-1; 9 nucleotides line up with TRBD2. Germline loops: CDR1 SGHNT, CDR2 YENEEA. This CDR3 spans 14 amino acids. The junction had 4 bases not matched to a gene; V was cut back by 5 bases and J by 5 bases. Variable domain in full (rest from reference TRBV11-3 and TRBJ2-1): EAGVVQSPRYKIIEKKQPVAFWCNPISGHNTLYWYLQNLGQGPELLIRYENEEAVDDSQLPKDRFSAERLKGVDSTLKIQPAELGDSAVYLCASSPTSGHNEQFFGPGTRLTVL.

This clonotype has just a few counts. This rearrangement joins TRBV7-2 to TRBJ1-1; D is perhaps TRBD1 (5 bases). V was pared by 2 bases and J by 10 bases, with 26 bases between. The CDR3 is 17 residues long. Germline-derived CDR1 and CDR2 are SGHTA and FQGNSA. This CDR3 reads CASSLSGSGIGSAGAFF. CDR3 DNA: TGTGCCAGCAGCTTATCAGGGAGCGGAATTGGGAGCGCTGGAGCTTTCTTT.

This clonotype was recorded many times. The rearrangement joins TRBV7-9 to TRBJ2-4, with D hard to call. Trimming removed 1 base at V and 4 bases at J, with 8 bases between. The CDR3 runs 14 residues. Germline V gene sequence: CDR1 SEHNR, CDR2 FQNEAQ (reference sequence). The CDR3 here is CASSLEGEKNIQYF. For the CDR3, the DNA is TGTGCCAGCAGCTTAGAAGGAGAGAAAAACATTCAGTACTTC.

This clonotype has at least ten counts. As DNA, the CDR3 is TGTGCCAGCAGCCAGGCGTACAATGAGCAGTTCTTC. As protein: CASSQAYNEQFF. The rearrangement links TRBV3-1 to TRBJ2-1; no clear D. Germline CDR1 reads LGHDT; CDR2 reads YNNKEL (reference sequence). This CDR3 is 12 amino acids long. Trimming removed 3 bases from V and 4 bases from J, with 4 bases in between.

The CDR3 is CASSGNVNTGELFF. The CDR3 DNA follows: TGTGCCAGCTCCGGCAACGTGAACACCGGGGAGCTGTTTTTT. The V gene is TRBV2, the J gene TRBJ2-2, with D uncertain. V was clipped by 8 bases and J by 1 base, with 11 bases between them. The CDR3 is 14 residues long. CDR1 SNHLY and CDR2 FYNNEI come from the germline V gene.

At least ten counts were recorded for this clonotype. The chain couples TRBV6-5 to TRBJ2-1; 11 bases match TRBD2. Germline trimming cut 0 bases from V and 4 bases from J; bases unmatched to any gene: 5. This CDR3 is 17 amino acids long. CDR1 MNHEY and CDR2 SVGAGI come from the germline V gene. CDR3 in DNA: TGTGCCAGCAGTTACTCGTCGGGGACTAGCGGATACAATGAGCAGTTCTTC. This gives the protein CASSYSSGTSGYNEQFF.

This clonotype was detected many times. The V and J genes are TRBV7-9 and TRBJ1-2; D may be TRBD1 (6 bases). Germline V gene lookup returns CDR1 SEHNR and CDR2 FQNEAQ (reference sequence). Trimming stripped 5 bases from V and 2 bases from J, with 15 bases between. The CDR3 consists of 15 residues. The CDR3 spells CASSPPGTSNYGYTF. In nucleotides, the CDR3 is TGTGCCAGCAGCCCCCCCGGGACATCAAACTATGGCTACACCTTC.

This clonotype was seen at least ten times. The chain joins TRBV20-1 to TRBJ2-3, with 9 bases fitting TRBD2. Trimming removed 3 bases from V and 2 bases from J; junction bases left unmatched: 15. CDR1 and CDR2 from the germline V gene are DFQATT and SNEGSKA (reference sequence). This CDR3 comprises 18 residues. CDR3 nucleotide sequence: TGCAGTGCTAGCGCCTTCCGAGGGCTAGCGGGGCACACAGATACGCAGTATTTT. Translated, it gives CSASAFRGLAGHTDTQYF.

V usage is TRBV10-3 and J usage is TRBJ2-1; TRBD2 matches 11 bases. Germline CDR1 and CDR2: ENHRY and SYGVKD. V lost 6 bases to trimming and J lost 3 bases; unmatched junction nucleotides: 4. This CDR3 has 15 residues. DNA of the CDR3: TGTGCCATCAGACAGGGACTAGCGGACTACAATGAGCAGTTCTTC. Translation: CAIRQGLADYNEQFF.

This clonotype was recorded a few times. The gene calls are TRBV5-6 and TRBJ2-1, with 8 bases matching TRBD2. Per the germline V gene, CDR1 is SGHDT and CDR2 is YYEEEE. Trimming took 2 bases from V and 4 from J; bases not matched to a gene: 5. The CDR3 contains 15 residues. The CDR3 is CASSLLPSGYNEQFF. Here the CDR3 DNA reads TGTGCCAGCAGCTTACTGCCTAGCGGGTACAATGAGCAGTTCTTC. Drawing the rest from reference TRBV5-6 and TRBJ2-1, the complete variable domain is DAGVTQSPTHLIKTRGQQVTLRCSPKSGHDTVSWYQQALGQGPQFIFQYYEEEERQRGNFPDRFSGHQFPNYSSELNVNALLLGDSALYLCASSLLPSGYNEQFFGPGTRLTVL.

On this clonotype: A much larger clone lies a single base off, so this may be a read error. The rearrangement joins TRBV5-1 to TRBJ1-1, with a weak D call TRBD1 (5 bases). With 4 bases removed from V and 2 bases from J, the gap between germline ends came to 15 bases. CDR3 length: 15 residues. CDR1 is SGHRS, CDR2 YFSETQ, per germline. The CDR3 DNA reads as TGCGCCAGCAGCCTCAGGGCAGGGCGAAACACTGAAGCTTTCTTT. It codes for CASSLRAGRNTEAFF.

This clonotype showed up many times. The chain links TRBV20-1 to TRBJ2-5; 9 nucleotides agree with TRBD2. This CDR3 has 13 residues. J lost 5 bases, V lost 5 bases, and 6 bases had no gene match. Germline V gene data show CDR1 as DFQATT and CDR2 as SNEGSKA (reference sequence). CDR3 bases: TGCAGTGCTTTGTTAGCGGGAGCGGAGACCCAGTACTTC. It is translated as CSALLAGAETQYF.

This clonotype turned up a few times. The rearrangement joins TRBV5-1 to TRBJ1-5; no firm D call. V shed 0 bases and J shed 6 bases, with 13 bases lying between them. The germline CDR1 and CDR2 sequences are SGHRS and YFSETQ. This CDR3 region has 15 residues. The CDR3 sequence: CASSLDSGPTQPQHF. The CDR3 nucleotides are TGCGCCAGCAGCTTGGACTCAGGTCCCACTCAGCCCCAGCATTTT.

This clonotype was seen many times. This rearrangement joins TRBV11-1 to TRBJ2-3, with D perhaps assigned TRBD1 or TRBD2 (5 bases each). CDR1 and CDR2 (germline): SGHAT, FQDESV (reference sequence). V lost 2 bases and J lost 6, with 15 bases in between. The CDR3 has 15 amino acids. For the CDR3, the DNA is TGTGCCAGCAGCTTACAGGTGGGAGAGGGGGATACGCAGTATTTT. Protein sequence: CASSLQVGEGDTQYF.

This clonotype was seen repeatedly, ten times or more. In nucleotides, the CDR3 is TGTGCCAGCGGCAGGGAGTTCGATCAGCCCCAGCATTTT. Translating gives CASGREFDQPQHF. This chain joins TRBV6-1 and TRBJ1-5; D might be TRBD1 (5 bases). Germline loops: CDR1 MNHNS, CDR2 SASEGT. The V and J ends lost 8 bases and 5 bases respectively, with 13 bases between them. The CDR3 runs 13 residues.

This clonotype has a count of ten or more. The V call is TRBV11-2, the J call TRBJ1-1; D possibly corresponds to TRBD1 (6 bases). This CDR3 contains 14 residues. V was pared by 4 bases and J by 5 bases, with 14 bases between. The germline V gene has CDR1 SGHAT and CDR2 FQNNGV. As DNA, the CDR3 is TGTGCCAGCAGCTCACAGGGTTTAGCGACTGAAGCTTTCTTT. This gives the protein CASSSQGLATEAFF.